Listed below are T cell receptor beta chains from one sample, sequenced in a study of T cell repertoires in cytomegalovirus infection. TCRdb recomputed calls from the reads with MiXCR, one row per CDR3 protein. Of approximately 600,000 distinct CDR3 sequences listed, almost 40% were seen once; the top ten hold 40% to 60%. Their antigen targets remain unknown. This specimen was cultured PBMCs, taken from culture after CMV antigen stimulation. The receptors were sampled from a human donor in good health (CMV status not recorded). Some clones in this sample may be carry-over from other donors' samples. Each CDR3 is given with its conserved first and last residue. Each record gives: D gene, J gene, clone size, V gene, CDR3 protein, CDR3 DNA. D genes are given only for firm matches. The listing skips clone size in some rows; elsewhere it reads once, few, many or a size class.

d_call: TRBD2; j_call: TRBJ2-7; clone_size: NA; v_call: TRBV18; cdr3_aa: CASSPEPGTSGYEQYF; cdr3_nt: TGTGCCAGCTCACCAGAACCCGGGACTAGCGGCTACGAGCAGTACTTC
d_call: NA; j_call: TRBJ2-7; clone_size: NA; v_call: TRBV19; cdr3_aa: CASSNRGQDEQYF; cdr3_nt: TGTGCCAGTAGTAACCGCGGGCAGGACGAGCAGTACTTC
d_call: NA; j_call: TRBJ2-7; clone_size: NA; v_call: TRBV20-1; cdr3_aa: CSATDRDFPYEQYF; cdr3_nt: TGCAGTGCTACCGACCGGGACTTTCCCTACGAGCAGTACTTC
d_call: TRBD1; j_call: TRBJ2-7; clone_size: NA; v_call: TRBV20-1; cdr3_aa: CSANLPGQGDYEQYF; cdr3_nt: TGCAGTGCTAATCTCCCGGGACAGGGGGACTACGAGCAGTACTTC
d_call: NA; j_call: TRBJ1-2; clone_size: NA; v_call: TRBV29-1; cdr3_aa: CSGWGLNYGYTF; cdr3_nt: TGCAGCGGTTGGGGACTGAACTATGGCTACACCTTC
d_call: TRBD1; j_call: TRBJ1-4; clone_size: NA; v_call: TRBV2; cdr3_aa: CASSEAGTALNEKLFF; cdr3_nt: TGTGCCAGCAGTGAAGCGGGGACAGCCCTTAATGAAAAACTGTTTTTT
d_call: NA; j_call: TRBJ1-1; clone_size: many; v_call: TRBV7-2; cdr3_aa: CASSSRERTAGGGAFF; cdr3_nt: TGTGCCAGCAGCTCAAGAGAGCGGACAGCGGGGGGTGGAGCTTTCTTT
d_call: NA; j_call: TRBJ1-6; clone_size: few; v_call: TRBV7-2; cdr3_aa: CASSSPMISSYNSPLHF; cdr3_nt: TGTGCCAGCAGCTCCCCCATGATAAGCTCCTATAATTCACCCCTCCACTTT
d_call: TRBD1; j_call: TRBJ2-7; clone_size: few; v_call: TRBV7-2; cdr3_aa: CASSSETWDRGGYEQYF; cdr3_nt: TGTGCCAGCAGCTCGGAAACTTGGGACAGGGGGGGGTACGAGCAGTACTTC
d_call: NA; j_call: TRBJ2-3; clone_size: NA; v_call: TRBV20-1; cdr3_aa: CSASRYTDTQYF; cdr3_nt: TGCAGTGCTAGTCGCTACACAGATACGCAGTATTTT
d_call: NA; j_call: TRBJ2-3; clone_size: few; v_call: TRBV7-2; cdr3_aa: CASSATRGDTQYF; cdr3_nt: TGTGCCAGCAGCGCGACTAGAGGGGATACGCAGTATTTT
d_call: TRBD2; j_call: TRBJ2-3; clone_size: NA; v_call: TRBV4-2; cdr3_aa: CASDNPGSGGSDTQYF; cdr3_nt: TGTGCCAGTGATAATCCGGGTAGCGGGGGGTCGGATACGCAGTATTTT
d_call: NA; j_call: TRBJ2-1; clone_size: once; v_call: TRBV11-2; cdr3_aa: CASSQIYNEQFF; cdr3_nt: TGTGCCAGCAGCCAAATATACAATGAGCAGTTCTTC
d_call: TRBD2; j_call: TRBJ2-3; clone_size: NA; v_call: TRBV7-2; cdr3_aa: CASTPLAGGRDTQYF; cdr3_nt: TGTGCCAGCACGCCGCTAGCGGGAGGTAGAGATACGCAGTATTTT
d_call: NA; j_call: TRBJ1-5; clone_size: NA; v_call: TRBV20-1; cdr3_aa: CSGGSGNQPQHF; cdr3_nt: TGCAGTGGGGGGAGCGGCAATCAGCCCCAGCATTTT
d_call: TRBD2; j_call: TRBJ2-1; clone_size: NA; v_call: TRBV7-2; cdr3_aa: CASTSIRGGEQFF; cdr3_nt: TGTGCCAGCACTTCGATTCGGGGGGGTGAGCAGTTCTTC
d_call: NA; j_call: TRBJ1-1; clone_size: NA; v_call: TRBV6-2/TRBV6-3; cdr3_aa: CDSSTTYGYPGTEAFF; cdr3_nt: TGTGACAGCAGTACGACTTATGGTTACCCGGGGACTGAAGCTTTCTTT
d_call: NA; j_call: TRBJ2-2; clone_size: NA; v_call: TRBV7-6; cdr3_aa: CASGPGSDTGELFF; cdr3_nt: TGTGCCAGCGGTCCCGGGAGTGATACCGGGGAGCTGTTTTTT
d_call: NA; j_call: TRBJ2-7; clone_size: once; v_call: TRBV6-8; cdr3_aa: CASSYNIHREQYF; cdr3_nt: TGTGCCAGCAGTTACAACATACATCGAGAGCAGTACTTC
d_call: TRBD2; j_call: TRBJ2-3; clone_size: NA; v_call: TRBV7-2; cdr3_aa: CASSLAVAGETDTQYF; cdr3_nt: TGTGCCAGCAGCTTAGCGGTAGCGGGTGAGACAGATACGCAGTATTTT
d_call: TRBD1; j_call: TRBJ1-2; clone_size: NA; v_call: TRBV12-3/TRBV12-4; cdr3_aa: CASRNTGADGYTF; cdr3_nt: TGTGCCAGCAGAAACACAGGGGCGGACGGCTACACCTTC
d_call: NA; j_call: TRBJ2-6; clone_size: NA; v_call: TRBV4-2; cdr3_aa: CASSSELVSAGSPAGANVLTF; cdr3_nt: TGTGCCAGCAGCTCAGAATTGGTCTCCGCGGGCTCGCCGGCTGGGGCCAACGTCCTGACTTTC
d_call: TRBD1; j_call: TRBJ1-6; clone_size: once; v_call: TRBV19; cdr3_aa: CASSIATGIRSPLHF; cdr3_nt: TGTGCCAGTAGTATAGCGACAGGGATTCGATCACCCCTCCACTTT
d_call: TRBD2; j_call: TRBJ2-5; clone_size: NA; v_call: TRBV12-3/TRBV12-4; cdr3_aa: CASSPGGEGAGAQETQYF; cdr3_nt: TGTGCCAGCAGTCCAGGCGGGGAGGGAGCGGGGGCCCAAGAGACCCAGTACTTC
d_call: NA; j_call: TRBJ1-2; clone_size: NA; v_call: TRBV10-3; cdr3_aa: CAIRQGQTYGYTF; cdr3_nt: TGTGCCATAAGGCAAGGACAAACCTATGGCTACACCTTC
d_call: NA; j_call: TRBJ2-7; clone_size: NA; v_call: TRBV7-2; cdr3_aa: CASSPVLGASYEQYF; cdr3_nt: TGTGCCAGCAGCCCTGTTCTCGGGGCCAGCTACGAGCAGTACTTC
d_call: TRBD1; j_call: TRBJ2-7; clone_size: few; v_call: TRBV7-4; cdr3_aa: CASSFRHSDRGYSYEQYF; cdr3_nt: TGTGCCAGCAGCTTCCGACATTCCGACAGGGGGTACTCCTACGAGCAGTACTTC
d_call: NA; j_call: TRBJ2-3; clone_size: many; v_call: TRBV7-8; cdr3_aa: CASTVGGPTDTQYF; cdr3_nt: TGTGCCAGCACCGTCGGGGGCCCCACAGATACGCAGTATTTT
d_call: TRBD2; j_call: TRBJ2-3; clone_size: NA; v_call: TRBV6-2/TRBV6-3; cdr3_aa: CASTPGLADTDTQYF; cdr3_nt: TGTGCCAGCACCCCGGGACTAGCGGACACAGATACGCAGTATTTT
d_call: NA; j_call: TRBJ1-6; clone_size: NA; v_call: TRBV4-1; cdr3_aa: CASGESPPVSPLHF; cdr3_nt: TGCGCCAGCGGGGAGTCGCCGCCGGTTTCACCCCTCCACTTT
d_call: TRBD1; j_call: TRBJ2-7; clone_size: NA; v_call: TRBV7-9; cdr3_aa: CASREQGKNYEQYF; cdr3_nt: TGTGCCAGCAGAGAACAGGGGAAGAACTACGAGCAGTACTTC
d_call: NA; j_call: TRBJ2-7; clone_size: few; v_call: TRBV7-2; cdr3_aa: CASSFGLSPHEQYF; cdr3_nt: TGTGCCAGCAGCTTTGGACTGTCCCCCCACGAGCAGTACTTC
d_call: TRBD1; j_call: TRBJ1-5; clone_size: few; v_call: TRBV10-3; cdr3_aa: CAISDKPGGEPQHF; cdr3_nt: TGTGCCATCAGTGATAAACCAGGGGGCGAGCCCCAGCATTTT
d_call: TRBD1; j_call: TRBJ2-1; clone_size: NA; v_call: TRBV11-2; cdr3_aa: CASSFGTGEYNEQFF; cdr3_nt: TGTGCCAGCAGCTTCGGGACAGGGGAATATAATGAGCAGTTCTTC
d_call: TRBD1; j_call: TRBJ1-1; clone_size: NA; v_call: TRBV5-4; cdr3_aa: CASSSGTGPDPEAFF; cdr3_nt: TGTGCCAGCAGCTCGGGGACAGGGCCCGACCCTGAAGCTTTCTTT